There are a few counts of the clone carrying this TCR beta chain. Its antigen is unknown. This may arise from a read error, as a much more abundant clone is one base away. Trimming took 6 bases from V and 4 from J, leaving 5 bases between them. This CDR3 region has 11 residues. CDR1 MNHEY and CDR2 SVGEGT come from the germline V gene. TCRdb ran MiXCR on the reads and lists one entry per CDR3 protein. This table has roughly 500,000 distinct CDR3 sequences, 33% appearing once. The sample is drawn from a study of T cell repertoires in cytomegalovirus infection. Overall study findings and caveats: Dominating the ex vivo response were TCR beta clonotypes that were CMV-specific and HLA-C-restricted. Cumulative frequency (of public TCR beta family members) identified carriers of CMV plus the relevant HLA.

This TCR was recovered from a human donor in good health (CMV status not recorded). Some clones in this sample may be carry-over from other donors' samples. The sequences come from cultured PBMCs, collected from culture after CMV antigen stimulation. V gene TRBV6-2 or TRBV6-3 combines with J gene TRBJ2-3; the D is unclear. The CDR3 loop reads CASSYADTQYF. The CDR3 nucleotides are TGTGCCAGCAGCTACGCAGATACGCAGTATTTT.